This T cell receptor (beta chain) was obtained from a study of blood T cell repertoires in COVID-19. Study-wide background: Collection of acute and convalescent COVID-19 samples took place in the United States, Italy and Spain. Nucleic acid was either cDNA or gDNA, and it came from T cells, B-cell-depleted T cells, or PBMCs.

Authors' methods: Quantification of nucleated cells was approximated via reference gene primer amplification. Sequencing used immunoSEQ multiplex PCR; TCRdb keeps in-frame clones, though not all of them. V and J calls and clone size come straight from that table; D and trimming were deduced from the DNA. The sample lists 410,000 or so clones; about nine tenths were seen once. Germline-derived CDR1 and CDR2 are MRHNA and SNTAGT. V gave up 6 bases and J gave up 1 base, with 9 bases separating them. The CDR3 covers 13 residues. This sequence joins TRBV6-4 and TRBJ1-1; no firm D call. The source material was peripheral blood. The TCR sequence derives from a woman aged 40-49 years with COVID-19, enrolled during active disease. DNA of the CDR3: TGTGCCAGCAGAGAGGGCGAGAACACTGAAGCTTTCTTT. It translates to CASREGENTEAFF.